This T cell receptor beta chain came from a study of T-cell memory formation after mild COVID-19. In the study overall: TCR clusters mostly belonged to single donors. The study, taken as a whole, reports: Memory from before infection featured some responding clones, which suggests cross-reactive memory joined. Confirmation of SARS-CoV-2 specificity was lacking for second-wave clones peaking day 37. Contracting CD4+ clones were located mainly in CM and EM, and CD8+ clones in EMRA.

This clonotype has just a few counts. Its antigen is still unknown. This CDR3 comprises 14 residues. V lost 3 bases to trimming and J lost 8 bases, with 15 bases between them. From germline, CDR1 is SEHNR and CDR2 FQNEAQ (reference sequence). Via MiXCR, TCRdb re-called the 5' RACE reads, giving one row per CDR3 protein. The sample has about 290,000 distinct CDR3 sequences; approximately 19% are singletons. This TCR was recovered from a man between 18 and 29 years old who had mild COVID-19 (a few samples of this study predate the infection). Cell type and time point are not known. The sequenced sample consisted of PBMCs or a T cell subset sorted from them (not recorded which). This chain links TRBV7-9 with TRBJ2-3; D could derive from TRBD1 or TRBD2 (5 bases each). CDR3 residues: CASSFRRSGGTQYF. The CDR3 DNA follows: TGTGCCAGCAGCTTCCGCAGGAGTGGGGGTACGCAGTATTTT. The full variable domain, rest sourced from reference TRBV7-9 and TRBJ2-3, is DTGVSQNPRHKITKRGQNVTFRCDPISEHNRLYWYRQTLGQGPEFLTYFQNEAQLEKSRLLSDRFSAERPKGSFSTLEIQRTEQGDSAMYLCASSFRRSGGTQYFGPGTRLTVL.